These 3 T cell receptor beta chains originate from one sample sequenced in a study of CXCR3-negative and CXCR3-positive naive CD8 T cells. Researchers prepared the TRB cDNA libraries using 5' RACE with UMI labels. TCRdb reprocessed the 5' RACE reads and stores each CDR3 protein as one record, lacking DNA. The sample has tens of thousands of distinct CDR3 sequences; the top ten hold 0.55% to 0.8%. These receptors are not linked to any known antigen. Study-wide points: Naive CXCR3-positive cells had TRB CDR3s more hydrophobic than those of CXCR3-negative naive cells.

Sequenced input: naive CXCR3+ CD8+ T cells from blood. Specified subset: CD45RO-CCR7+CD27+CD95- naive CD8+ T cells expressing CXCR3 (TNR3+). These receptors were collected from a human donor in good health. Some clones in this sample may be carry-over from other donors' samples.

The CDR3 spells CSVEDRAGSYSGANVLTF. This rearrangement joins TRBV29-1 to TRBJ2-6; TCRdb's assignment of TRBD2 cannot be checked, as there is no DNA. This CDR3 spans 18 amino acids. From germline, CDR1 is SQVTM and CDR2 ANQGSEA.

This chain links TRBV29-1 with TRBJ1-3. Germline V CDR1 and CDR2: SQVTM, ANQGSEA. The CDR3 extends over 12 amino acids. CDR3 sequence: CSVEAQGNTIYF.

The chain couples TRBV19 to TRBJ2-6. CDR1 LNHDA and CDR2 SQIVND come from the germline V gene (reference sequence). The CDR3 runs 13 residues. Here the CDR3 reads CASTISGANVLTF.